This T cell receptor (beta chain) was found in a study of radiotherapy plus CTLA-4 blockade in lung cancer. Study results and caveats: The best predictor of response was reported to be early blood T cell clone dynamics, with interferon-beta.

On this clone itself: Its antigen remains unknown.

Chemo-refractory metastatic non-small-cell lung cancer patients were treated with focal radiation plus CTLA-4 blockade with ipilimumab. Trimming stripped 5 bases from V and 5 bases from J, with 15 bases between. CDR1 SEHNR and CDR2 FQNEAQ come from the germline V gene (reference sequence). The CDR3 runs to 14 residues. Assay used: immunoSEQ multiplex PCR; TCRdb lists only in-frame clones, some missing. The data contain about 40,000 clones, about 86% of them singletons. The receptor was derived from a human donor with non-small cell lung cancer whose response to radiotherapy plus ipilimumab could not be evaluated. Sequences were derived from peripheral blood, sampled from a patient treated with radiotherapy plus ipilimumab. The chain joins TRBV7-9 to TRBJ1-1; D possibly corresponds to TRBD1 (6 bases). The CDR3 DNA follows: TGTGCCAGCAGCCTGGGGACACAAGGGACTGAAGCTTTCTTT. Translated, it gives CASSLGTQGTEAFF.